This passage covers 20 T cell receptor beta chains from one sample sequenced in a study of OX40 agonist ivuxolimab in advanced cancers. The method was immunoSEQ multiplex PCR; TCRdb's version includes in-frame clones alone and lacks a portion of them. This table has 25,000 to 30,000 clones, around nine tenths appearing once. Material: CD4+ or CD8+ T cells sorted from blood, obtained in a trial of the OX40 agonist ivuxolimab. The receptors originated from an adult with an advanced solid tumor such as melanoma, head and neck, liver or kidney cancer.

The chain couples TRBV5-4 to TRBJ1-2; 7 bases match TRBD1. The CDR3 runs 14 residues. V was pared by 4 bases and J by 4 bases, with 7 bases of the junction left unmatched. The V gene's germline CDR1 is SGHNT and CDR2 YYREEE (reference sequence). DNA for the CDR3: TGTGCCAGCAGCCTTTCGGACAGGTTCTATGGCTACACCTTC. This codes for CASSLSDRFYGYTF.

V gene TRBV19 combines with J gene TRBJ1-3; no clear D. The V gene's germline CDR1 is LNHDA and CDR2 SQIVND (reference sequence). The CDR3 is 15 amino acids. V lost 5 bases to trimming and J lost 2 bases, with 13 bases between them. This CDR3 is CASSPNVEPGNTIYF. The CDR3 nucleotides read TGTGCCAGTAGTCCAAATGTTGAGCCTGGAAACACCATATATTTT.

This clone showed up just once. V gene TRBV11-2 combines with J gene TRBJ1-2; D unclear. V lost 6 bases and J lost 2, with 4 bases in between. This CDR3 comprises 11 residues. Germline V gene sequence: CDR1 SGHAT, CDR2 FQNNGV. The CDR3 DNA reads TGTGCCAGCAGTAGAAACTATGGCTACACCTTC. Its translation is CASSRNYGYTF.

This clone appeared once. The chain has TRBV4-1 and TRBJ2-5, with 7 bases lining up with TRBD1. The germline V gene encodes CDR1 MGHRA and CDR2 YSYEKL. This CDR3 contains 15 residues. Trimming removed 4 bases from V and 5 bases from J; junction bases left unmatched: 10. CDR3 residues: CASSPRQGGWETQYF. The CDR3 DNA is TGCGCCAGCAGCCCCCGACAGGGCGGTTGGGAGACCCAGTACTTC.

The CDR3, as DNA: TGTGCCAGCCGGGCAACCCTCGACAGTAACTATGGCTACACCTTC. This encodes CASRATLDSNYGYTF. The chain is built from TRBV6-1 and TRBJ1-2, with D possibly being TRBD1 (5 bases). V shed 8 bases and J shed 1 base, with 17 bases lying between them. CDR3 size: 15 residues. CDR1 is MNHNS, CDR2 SASEGT, per germline.

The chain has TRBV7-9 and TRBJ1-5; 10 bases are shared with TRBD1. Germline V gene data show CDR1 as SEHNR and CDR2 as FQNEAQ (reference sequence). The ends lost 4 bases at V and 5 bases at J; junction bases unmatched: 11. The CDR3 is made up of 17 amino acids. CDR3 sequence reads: CASSSGTGELVDQPQHF. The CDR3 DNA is TGTGCCAGCAGCTCCGGGACAGGGGAATTGGTGGATCAGCCCCAGCATTTT.

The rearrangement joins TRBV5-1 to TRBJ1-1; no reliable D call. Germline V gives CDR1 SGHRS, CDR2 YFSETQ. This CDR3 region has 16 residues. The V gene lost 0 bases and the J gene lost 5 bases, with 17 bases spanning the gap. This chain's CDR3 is CASSLASSQGWTEAFF. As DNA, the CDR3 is TGCGCCAGCAGCTTGGCTAGCTCTCAAGGATGGACTGAAGCTTTCTTT.

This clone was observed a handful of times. CDR3 sequence: CASSLWAGQESYEQYF. The DNA for the CDR3 is TGCGCCAGCAGCTTGTGGGCCGGACAGGAGTCCTACGAGCAGTACTTC. The V gene is TRBV5-1, the J gene TRBJ2-7; 7 bases map to TRBD1. Germline CDR1 SGHRS, CDR2 YFSETQ. This CDR3 is 16 amino acids long. Trimming took 1 base from V and 1 from J; bases not matched to a gene: 8.

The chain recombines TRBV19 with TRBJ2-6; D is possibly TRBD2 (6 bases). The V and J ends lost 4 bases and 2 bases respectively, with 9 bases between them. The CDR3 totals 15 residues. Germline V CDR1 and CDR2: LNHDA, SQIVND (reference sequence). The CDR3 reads CASSRGEAGANVLTF. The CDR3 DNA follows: TGTGCCAGTAGTAGGGGGGAGGCTGGGGCCAACGTCCTGACTTTC.

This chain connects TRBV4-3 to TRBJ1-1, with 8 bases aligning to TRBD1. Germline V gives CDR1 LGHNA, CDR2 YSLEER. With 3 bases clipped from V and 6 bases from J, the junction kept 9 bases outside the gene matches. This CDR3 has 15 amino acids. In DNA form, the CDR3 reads TGCGCCAGCAGCCATTCGGGGACAGGCTTGGCTGAAGCTTTCTTT. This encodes CASSHSGTGLAEAFF.

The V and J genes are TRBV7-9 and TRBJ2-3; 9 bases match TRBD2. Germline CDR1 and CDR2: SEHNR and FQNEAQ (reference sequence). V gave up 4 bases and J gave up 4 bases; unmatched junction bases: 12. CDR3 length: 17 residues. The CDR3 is CASSSPVGGGAPDTQYF. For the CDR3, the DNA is TGTGCCAGCAGCTCCCCTGTGGGCGGGGGGGCTCCAGATACGCAGTATTTT.

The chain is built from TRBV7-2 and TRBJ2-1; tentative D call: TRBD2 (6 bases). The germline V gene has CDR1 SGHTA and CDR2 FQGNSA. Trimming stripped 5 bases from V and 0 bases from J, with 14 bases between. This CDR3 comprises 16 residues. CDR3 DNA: TGTGCCAGCAGCCCCCTGGAGGGGAGCTCCTACAATGAGCAGTTCTTC. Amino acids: CASSPLEGSSYNEQFF.

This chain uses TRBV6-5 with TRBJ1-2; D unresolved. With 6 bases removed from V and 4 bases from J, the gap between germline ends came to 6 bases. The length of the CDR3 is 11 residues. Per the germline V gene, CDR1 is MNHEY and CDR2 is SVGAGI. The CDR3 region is CASRAAYGYTF. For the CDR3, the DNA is TGTGCCAGCAGGGCGGCCTATGGCTACACCTTC.

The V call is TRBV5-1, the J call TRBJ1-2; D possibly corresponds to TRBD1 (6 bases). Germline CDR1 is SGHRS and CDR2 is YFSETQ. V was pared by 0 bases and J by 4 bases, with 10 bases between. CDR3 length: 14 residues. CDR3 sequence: CASSLVGGSYGYTF. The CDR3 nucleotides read TGCGCCAGCAGCTTGGTCGGGGGCAGCTATGGCTACACCTTC. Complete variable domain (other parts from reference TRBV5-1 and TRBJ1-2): KAGVTQTPRYLIKTRGQQVTLSCSPISGHRSVSWYQQTPGQGLQFLFEYFSETQRNKGNFPGRFSGRQFSNSRSEMNVSTLELGDSALYLCASSLVGGSYGYTFGSGTRLTVV.

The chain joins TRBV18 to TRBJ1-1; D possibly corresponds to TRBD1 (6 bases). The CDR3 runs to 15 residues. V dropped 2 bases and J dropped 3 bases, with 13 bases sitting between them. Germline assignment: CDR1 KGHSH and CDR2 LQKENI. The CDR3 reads CASSPSTGWDTEAFF. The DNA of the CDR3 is TGTGCCAGCTCACCAAGTACAGGGTGGGACACTGAAGCTTTCTTT.

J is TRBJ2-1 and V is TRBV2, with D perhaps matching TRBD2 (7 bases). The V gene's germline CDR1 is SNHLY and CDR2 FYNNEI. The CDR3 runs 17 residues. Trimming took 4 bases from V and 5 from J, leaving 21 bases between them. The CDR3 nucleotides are TGTGCCAGCAGTGGGGCGGGGGCCGCACTAGGAAACAATGAGCAGTTCTTC. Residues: CASSGAGAALGNNEQFF.

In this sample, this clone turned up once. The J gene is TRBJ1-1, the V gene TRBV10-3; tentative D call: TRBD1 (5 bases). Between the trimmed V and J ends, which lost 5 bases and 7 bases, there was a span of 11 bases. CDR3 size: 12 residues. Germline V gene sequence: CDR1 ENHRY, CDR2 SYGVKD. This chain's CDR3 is CAISRGQGEAFF. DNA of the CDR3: TGTGCCATCAGTCGAGGGCAGGGTGAAGCTTTCTTT.

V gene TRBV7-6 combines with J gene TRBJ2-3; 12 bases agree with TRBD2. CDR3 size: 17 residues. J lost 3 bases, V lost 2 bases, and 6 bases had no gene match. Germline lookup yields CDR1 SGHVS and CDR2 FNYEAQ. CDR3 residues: CASSLLAGGGSTDTQYF. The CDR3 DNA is TGTGCCAGCAGCTTACTAGCGGGAGGGGGTAGTACAGATACGCAGTATTTT.

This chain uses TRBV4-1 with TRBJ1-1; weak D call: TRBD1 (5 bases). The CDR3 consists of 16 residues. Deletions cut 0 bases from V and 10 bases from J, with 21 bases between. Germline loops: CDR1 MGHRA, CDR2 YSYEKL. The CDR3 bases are TGCGCCAGCAGCCAAGATTCAGGGCCCAGTGAGGTGGGAGCTTTCTTT. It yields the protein CASSQDSGPSEVGAFF.

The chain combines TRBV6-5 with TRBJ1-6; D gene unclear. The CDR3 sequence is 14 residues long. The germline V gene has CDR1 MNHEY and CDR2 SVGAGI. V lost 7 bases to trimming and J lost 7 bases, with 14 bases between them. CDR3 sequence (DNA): TGTGCCAGCACCGACTCCGAAGGGAATTCACCCCTCCACTTT. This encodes CASTDSEGNSPLHF.